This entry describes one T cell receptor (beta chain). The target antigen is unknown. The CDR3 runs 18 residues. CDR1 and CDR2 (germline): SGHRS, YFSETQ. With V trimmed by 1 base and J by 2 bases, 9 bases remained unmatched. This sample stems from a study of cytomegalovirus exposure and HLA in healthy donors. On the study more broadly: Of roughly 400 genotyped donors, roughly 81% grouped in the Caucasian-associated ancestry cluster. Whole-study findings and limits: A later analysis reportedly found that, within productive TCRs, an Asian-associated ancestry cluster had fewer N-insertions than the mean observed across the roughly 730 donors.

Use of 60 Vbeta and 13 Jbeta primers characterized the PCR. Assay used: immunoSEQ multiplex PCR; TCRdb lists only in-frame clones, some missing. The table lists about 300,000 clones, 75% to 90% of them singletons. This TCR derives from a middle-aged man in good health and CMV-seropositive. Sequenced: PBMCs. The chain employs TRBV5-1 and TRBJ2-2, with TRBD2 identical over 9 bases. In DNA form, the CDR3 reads TGCGCCAGCAGCTTGAAAGCGGCTAGCGGGGTTAACACCGGGGAGCTGTTTTTT. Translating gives CASSLKAASGVNTGELFF.